This passage covers 17 T cell receptor beta chains from one sample sequenced in a study of early T cells in non-severe SARS-CoV-2 infection (dated by TCRdb to the early 2020s). The library was built by means of 5' RACE. The sequencing machine was a NextSeq 500. Using fastp at Q25 and MiXCR, TCRdb reprocessed the public reads and kept productive beta chains. Each CDR3 protein gets just one entry, which takes the most common genes and DNA from the rows behind it. The sample yields roughly 75,000 distinct CDR3 sequences; approximately 11% were counted once. The top ten constitute over 3.5% of the sample. Sequenced input: whole blood. Receptors originate from an adult who was a healthcare worker with PCR-confirmed SARS-CoV-2 infection or an uninfected control (not recorded which).

The chain has TRBV7-2 and TRBJ2-7, with D unclear. Germline V gene sequence: CDR1 SGHTA, CDR2 FQGNSA. Trimming left V 5 bases short and J 2 bases short, with 10 bases between. This CDR3 is built from 13 residues. CDR3 region: CASSTRRAYEQYF. CDR3 in DNA: TGTGCCAGCAGCACCCGCAGAGCCTACGAGCAGTACTTC.

This clonotype was counted many times. V gene TRBV6-1 combines with J gene TRBJ1-1; D gene ambiguous. Trimming removed 1 base from V and 5 bases from J, with 11 bases in between. The germline V gene has CDR1 MNHNS and CDR2 SASEGT. The CDR3 contains 14 residues. The CDR3 region is CASSEGVFKTEAFF. The DNA of the CDR3 is TGTGCCAGCAGTGAAGGAGTTTTTAAAACTGAAGCTTTCTTT.

The rearrangement uses TRBV3-1 and TRBJ1-5; D uncertain. Trimming took 0 bases from V and 2 from J, leaving 8 bases between them. CDR3 length equals 15 residues. Germline V gene lookup returns CDR1 LGHDT and CDR2 YNNKEL (reference sequence). The CDR3 DNA follows: TGTGCCAGCAGCCAAGATACAGTACGCAATCAGCCCCAGCATTTT. Its translation is CASSQDTVRNQPQHF.

This clonotype was counted ten times or more. This chain joins TRBV20-1 and TRBJ1-2; TRBD1 matches 12 bases. The germline gives CDR1 DFQATT, CDR2 SNEGSKA (reference sequence). Trimming cost V 6 bases and J 1 base; bases outside gene matches: 9. The CDR3 loop spans 16 amino acids. CDR3 DNA: TGCAGTGCCCATGGGGGACAGGGGGCTGTTAACTATGGCTACACCTTC. Amino acids: CSAHGGQGAVNYGYTF.

Only a few counts were recorded for this clonotype. The chain has TRBV30 and TRBJ1-3, with D uncertain. The V gene lost 4 bases and the J gene lost 0 bases, with 10 bases spanning the gap. Germline loops: CDR1 GTSNPN, CDR2 SVGIG (reference sequence). The CDR3 totals 14 residues. CDR3 sequence: CAWKRPRSGNTIYF. CDR3 sequence (DNA): TGTGCCTGGAAGCGTCCACGCTCTGGAAACACCATATATTTT.

This clonotype was detected only a few times. The chain employs TRBV6-5 and TRBJ2-2, with D hard to call. The CDR3 runs 16 residues. Germline CDR1 MNHEY, CDR2 SVGAGI. The V and J ends lost 5 bases and 2 bases respectively, with 15 bases between them. CDR3 in DNA: TGTGCCAGCAGTGAGAGGCAGCCTTCCAACACCGGGGAGCTGTTTTTT. It translates to CASSERQPSNTGELFF.

On this clonotype: A read error may explain this, as a much larger clone is one base away. This chain joins TRBV5-1 and TRBJ2-2, with D possibly being TRBD1 (5 bases). The CDR3 spans 14 residues. CDR1 and CDR2 (germline): SGHRS, YFSETQ. CDR3 region: CACSLDKNTGELFF. CDR3 sequence (DNA): TGCGCCTGCAGCTTGGACAAGAACACCGGGGAGCTGTTTTTT.

The chain recombines TRBV4-2 with TRBJ1-1, with TRBD1 as a possible D gene (5 bases). Looked up from germline, CDR1 is LGHNA and CDR2 is YNFKEQ. The CDR3 is 16 residues long. With 4 bases removed from V and 1 base from J, the gap between germline ends came to 16 bases. The CDR3 reads CASSLPRGNGNTEAFF. The DNA for the CDR3 is TGTGCCAGCAGCCTCCCCCGGGGCAACGGGAACACTGAAGCTTTCTTT.

The CDR3 loop reads CSARTQSNQPQHF. DNA for the CDR3: TGCAGTGCTAGGACCCAGAGCAATCAGCCCCAGCATTTT. The V and J genes are TRBV20-1 and TRBJ1-5; the D is unclear. V lost 3 bases to trimming and J lost 1 base, with 7 bases between them. Germline loops: CDR1 DFQATT, CDR2 SNEGSKA (reference sequence). The CDR3 has 13 residues.

Written as DNA, the CDR3 is TGTGCCAGCAGCTTAAAGGGGGCCAGCGCTTTCTTT. Amino acid sequence: CASSLKGASAFF. The chain joins TRBV11-2 to TRBJ1-1; 7 nucleotides match TRBD1. This CDR3 is 12 amino acids long. Germline-derived CDR1 and CDR2 are SGHAT and FQNNGV. V was pared by 2 bases and J by 11 bases, with 5 bases of the junction left unmatched.

The chain carries TRBV9 and TRBJ1-2, with 8 bases lining up with TRBD1. This CDR3 region has 14 residues. V shed 4 bases and J 4 bases; nucleotides not matched to a gene: 6. Germline V gene lookup returns CDR1 SGDLS and CDR2 YYNGEE. CDR3 amino acids: CASSIGQGAYGYTF. The CDR3 DNA is TGTGCCAGCAGCATTGGACAGGGCGCCTATGGCTACACCTTC.

The sample holds a few counts of this clonotype. V usage is TRBV24-1 and J usage is TRBJ2-1; the D gene is possibly TRBD2 (6 bases). Germline CDR1 reads KGHDR; CDR2 reads SFDVKD. V lost 11 bases and J 5 bases, leaving 12 bases between the germline ends. The CDR3 sequence is 12 residues long. CDR3 DNA sequence: TGTGCCATTCAGGGAGGTAACAATGAGCAGTTCTTC. Its protein product is CAIQGGNNEQFF.

The chain carries TRBV11-2 and TRBJ1-4; maybe TRBD1 (6 bases). CDR1 SGHAT and CDR2 FQNNGV come from the germline V gene. Trimming took 1 base from V and 8 from J, leaving 14 bases between them. The CDR3 covers 15 residues. The CDR3 here is CASSLAPQGWEKLFF. The CDR3 DNA follows: TGTGCCAGCAGCTTAGCCCCACAGGGTTGGGAAAAACTGTTTTTT.

The chain couples TRBV2 to TRBJ2-5; either TRBD1 or TRBD2 may fit D (5 bases each). Trimming took off 6 bases at V and 2 bases at J, with 16 bases between the two ends. The V gene's germline CDR1 is SNHLY and CDR2 FYNNEI. The CDR3 spans 15 residues. CDR3 region: CASRLRDQGQETQYF. CDR3 sequence (DNA): TGTGCCAGCAGACTCCGGGACCAGGGACAAGAGACCCAGTACTTC.

This clonotype was observed at least ten times. The chain recombines TRBV27 with TRBJ2-7; perhaps D is TRBD1 or TRBD2 (5 bases each). Germline assignment: CDR1 MNHEY and CDR2 SMNVEV (reference sequence). The CDR3 runs to 15 residues. Trimming removed 6 bases at V and 4 bases at J, with 19 bases between. For the CDR3, the DNA is TGTGCCAGCAGCCTAAGGGGCGCTAGCTTTTACGAGCAGTACTTC. It yields the protein CASSLRGASFYEQYF.

This clonotype showed up just a few times. The rearrangement uses TRBV30 and TRBJ2-2; D unclear. The CDR3 is 15 amino acids. Looked up from germline, CDR1 is GTSNPN and CDR2 is SVGIG (reference sequence). The V end was cut by 0 bases, the J end by 0 bases, with 8 bases between. The CDR3 region is CAWSVRPANTGELFF. CDR3 DNA sequence: TGTGCCTGGAGTGTGAGGCCAGCGAACACCGGGGAGCTGTTTTTT.

This clonotype came up a few times. The chain links TRBV30 to TRBJ2-1; D might be TRBD1 (6 bases). Trimming took off 0 bases at V and 10 bases at J, with 7 bases between the two ends. This CDR3 spans 11 amino acids. Germline V gives CDR1 GTSNPN, CDR2 SVGIG (reference sequence). Here the CDR3 reads CAWSVDREQFF. CDR3 nucleotides: TGTGCCTGGAGTGTTGACAGGGAGCAGTTCTTC.